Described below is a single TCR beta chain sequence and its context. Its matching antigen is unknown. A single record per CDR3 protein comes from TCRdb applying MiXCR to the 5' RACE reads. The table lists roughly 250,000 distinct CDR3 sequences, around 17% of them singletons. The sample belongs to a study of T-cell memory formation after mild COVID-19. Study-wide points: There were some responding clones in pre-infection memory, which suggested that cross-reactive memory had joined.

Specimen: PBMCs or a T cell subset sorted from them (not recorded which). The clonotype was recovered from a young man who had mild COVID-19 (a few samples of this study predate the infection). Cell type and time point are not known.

The CDR3 nucleotides are TGTGCCAGCAGTGAAGGAGGGTTGAATGAAAAACTGTTTTTT. Its translation: CASSEGGLNEKLFF. The chain employs TRBV25-1 and TRBJ1-4; the D is unclear. Trimming left V 2 bases short and J 5 bases short, with 9 bases between. The CDR3 spans 14 residues. Germline V lookup: CDR1 MGHDK, CDR2 SYGVNS.